This TCR beta chain appears in the sequencing data of a study of blood T cell repertoires in COVID-19. Study summary: COVID-19 samples, acute and convalescent, were from the United States, Italy and Spain. PBMCs, B-cell-depleted T cells, or T cells provided the cDNA or gDNA that made up the material.

The germline CDR1 and CDR2 sequences are SGHRS and YFSETQ. V dropped 2 bases and J dropped 4 bases, with 12 bases sitting between them. This CDR3 has 14 residues. In the source study's methods: Reference gene primer amplification gave estimated nucleated cell counts. Here immunoSEQ multiplex PCR was the method, and the copy in TCRdb shows in-frame clones only, minus some. The DNA gave D and trimming, while V, J and clone size come from that table. The sample includes 170,000 or so clones, over 80% of them seen just once. The sequenced sample was peripheral blood. This receptor was obtained from a woman aged 55-75 years with acute or convalescent COVID-19. The genes are TRBV5-1 and TRBJ1-2; TRBD1 might be the D (6 bases). CDR3 nucleotide sequence: TGCGCCAGCAGCTTAAAACAGGGCACCTATGGCTACACCTTC. It is translated as CASSLKQGTYGYTF.